This T cell receptor (beta chain) was obtained from a study of cytomegalovirus exposure and HLA in healthy donors. In the PCR, 60 Vbeta and 13 Jbeta primers were used. Profiling relied on immunoSEQ multiplex PCR, and the TCRdb table lists in-frame clones only, not all of them. The sample has 83,000 or so clones, roughly 77% seen once. Study-wide results and limits: As a later analysis revealed, the rate of TCR association differed by HLA locus, with DRB1 most and HLA-C fewest. Most of the TCR beta V segments (in an earlier analysis) were productive either about 87% or about 30% of the time.

Notes on this clone: The antigen is not known.

Looked up from germline, CDR1 is SNHLY and CDR2 is FYNNEI. CDR3 length: 15 residues. V was clipped by 4 bases and J by 1 base; unmatched bases: 2. The origin of this receptor is a woman aged 40 to 50 in good health and CMV-seropositive. The chain employs TRBV2 and TRBJ2-2; TRBD1 matches at 8 bases. Material for sequencing was PBMCs. The CDR3 protein is CASSADRVNTGELFF. The CDR3 DNA reads as TGTGCCAGCAGTGCGGACAGGGTGAACACCGGGGAGCTGTTTTTT.